Below, one T cell receptor (beta chain) is given with its context. Its antigen is still unknown. This sample was included in a study of CD8 T cell repertoires and HIV-1 epitope variants. The V gene end was trimmed by 4 bases and the J gene end by 4 bases; junction bases not matched to a gene: 4. The CDR3 runs to 14 residues. Germline assignment: CDR1 SGHDT and CDR2 YYEEEE. Sequenced by immunoSEQ multiplex PCR; TCRdb stores in-frame clones only, minus some. The table has roughly 5,900 clones, 65% to 80% seen once. The origin of this receptor is a male donor with HIV. The J gene is TRBJ2-5, the V gene TRBV5-6; 10 nucleotides agree with TRBD1. The sample taken for sequencing was cultured CD8+ T cells derived from PBMCs. As DNA, the CDR3 is TGTGCCAGCAGCCTGGACAGGGGGATAGAGACCCAGTACTTC. Protein product: CASSLDRGIETQYF.